This T cell receptor beta chain appears in the sequencing data of a study of OX40 agonist ivuxolimab in advanced cancers. Study-level information: Intravenous ivuxolimab was administered to patients every 2 weeks at 0.01 to 10 mg/kg. Cohort: 75% to 90% men, mean age about 60, aged about 20 to 90.

Comments on this clone: Its matching antigen is unknown.

Sequencing was performed with immunoSEQ multiplex PCR; in TCRdb, only in-frame clones are kept and a portion is missing. The sample shows approximately 50,000 clones, around 94% of them seen only once. This CDR3 spans 16 amino acids. V gave up 7 bases and J gave up 10 bases; unmatched junction bases: 15. Germline CDR1 reads SGHNT; CDR2 reads YYREEE (reference sequence). Drawing of blood for sampling happened at baseline, at cycle 4 day 1, and at cycle 7 day 1. General study points: Expanded clones belonging to CD8+ T cells outnumbered, on average, those of CD4+.

The material sequenced was CD4+ or CD8+ T cells sorted from blood, taken in a trial of the OX40 agonist ivuxolimab. J is TRBJ2-1 and V is TRBV5-4; TRBD2 matches at 12 bases. The source is an adult with an advanced solid tumor such as melanoma, head and neck, liver or kidney cancer. CDR3 coding DNA: TGTGCCAGCCCAGGACTAGCGGGGTTAAAAGGCGGGGAGCAGTTCTTC. This translates into CASPGLAGLKGGEQFF.